The source of this T cell receptor (beta chain) is a study of shared clonotypes between healthy human individuals. Regarding the study as a whole: Unshared clonotypes carried lower generation probabilities than those common to all four donors. In general, naive subsets displayed greater estimated richness than memory subsets did.

The CDR3 length is 14 residues. V was clipped by 5 bases and J by 0 bases, with 8 bases between them. CDR1 and CDR2 from the germline V gene are SGHAT and FQNNGV. Profiled with immunoSEQ multiplex PCR; TCRdb holds only in-frame clones, not every one. The sample contains some 1,100,000 clones, 75% to 85% of which appear only once. Regarding this clone: Its matching antigen is unknown.

The rearrangement uses TRBV11-2 and TRBJ2-4; D ambiguous. The source material was memory CD4+ T cells from PBMCs. Specified subset: CD45RA-negative fraction. This clonotype originated in a man between 18 and 29 years old in good health. Some clones in this sample may be carry-over from other donors' samples. Here the CDR3 reads CASSTRIAKNIQYF. CDR3 nucleotides: TGTGCCAGCAGCACACGTATAGCCAAAAACATTCAGTACTTC.